What follows is one T cell receptor (beta chain) and its context. Its antigen is currently unknown. TCRdb redid the calling of the RT-PCR reads with MiXCR, one entry per CDR3 protein. The data contain approximately 700,000 distinct CDR3 sequences, approximately 15% of them singletons. This entry belongs to a study of response to subunit inactivated influenza vaccine. CDR1 and CDR2 (germline): KGHDR, SFDVKD. CDR3 length: 12 amino acids. The V end lost 9 bases, the J end lost 1 base, and 6 bases lay between the germline ends. Regarding the study as a whole: The authors suggested that every seasonal influenza vaccination recruits few new T cells.

The specimen comprised PBMCs from blood, sampled 14 to 15 days before vaccination. The chain uses TRBV24-1 and TRBJ2-1; no definite D call. This clonotype originated in a man aged 45-65 years who received an inactivated influenza vaccine. DNA of the CDR3: TGTGCCACCTCCAGGTCCTACAATGAGCAGTTCTTC. Amino acid sequence: CATSRSYNEQFF.